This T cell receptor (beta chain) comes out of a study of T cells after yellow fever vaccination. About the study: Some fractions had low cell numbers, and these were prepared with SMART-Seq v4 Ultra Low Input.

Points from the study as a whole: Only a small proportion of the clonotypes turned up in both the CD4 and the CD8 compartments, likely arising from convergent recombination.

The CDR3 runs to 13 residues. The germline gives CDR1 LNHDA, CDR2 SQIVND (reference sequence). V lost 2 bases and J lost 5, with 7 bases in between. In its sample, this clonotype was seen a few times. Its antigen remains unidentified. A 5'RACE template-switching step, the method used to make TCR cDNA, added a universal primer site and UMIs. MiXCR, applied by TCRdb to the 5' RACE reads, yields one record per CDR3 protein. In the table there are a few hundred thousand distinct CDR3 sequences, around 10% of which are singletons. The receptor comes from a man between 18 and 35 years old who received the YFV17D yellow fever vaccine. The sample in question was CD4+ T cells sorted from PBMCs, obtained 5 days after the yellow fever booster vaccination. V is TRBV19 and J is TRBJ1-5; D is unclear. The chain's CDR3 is CASSIQPYQPQHF. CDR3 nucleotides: TGTGCCAGTAGTATACAGCCGTATCAGCCCCAGCATTTT. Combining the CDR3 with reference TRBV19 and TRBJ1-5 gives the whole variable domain DGGITQSPKYLFRKEGQNVTLSCEQNLNHDAMYWYRQDPGQGLRLIYYSQIVNDFQKGDIAEGYSVSREKKESFPLTVTSAQKNPTAFYLCASSIQPYQPQHFGDGTRLSIL.